This T cell receptor (beta chain) was found in a study of STAT5B mutations in CD4+ large granular lymphocyte leukemia. Per the germline V gene, CDR1 is SGHAT and CDR2 is FQNNGV. Deletions cut 0 bases from V and 4 bases from J, with 7 bases between. This CDR3 has 14 amino acids. TCRdb's table, derived via immunoSEQ multiplex PCR, lists solely in-frame clones and lacks some. The sample holds about 38,000 clones, approximately 85% seen once. The sequence came from a human donor in good health. What was sequenced was CD4+ T cells from blood buffy coats. The rearrangement uses TRBV11-2 and TRBJ2-4, with unresolved D. The DNA for the CDR3 is TGTGCCAGCAGCTTAGACCCGACAAAAAACATTCAGTACTTC. Amino acid sequence: CASSLDPTKNIQYF.